In its sample, the clone carrying this TCR beta chain was seen a few times. Its matching antigen is unknown. The data originate from a study of T cell repertoires in cytomegalovirus infection. At the level of the study: CMV epitopes used comprised recently identified HLA-C-restricted ones and well-studied HLA-B-restricted ones. Through public TCR beta signatures, both CMV infection and matching HLA type were indicated. The study's findings and limits: Ex vivo, HLA-C-restricted CMV-specific TCR beta clonotypes prevailed over the rest of the response. CMV carriers with the relevant HLA were identified by cumulative public TCR beta family frequency.

Each CDR3 protein gets one entry after TCRdb re-called the reads with MiXCR. The sample shows more than 250,000 distinct CDR3 sequences, approximately 25% of them seen only once. The germline V and J ends were trimmed by 3 bases and 5 bases, with 14 bases remaining between them. The CDR3 is 15 amino acids. Germline-derived CDR1 and CDR2 are SGHVS and FQNEAQ. The input for sequencing was cultured PBMCs, taken from culture after CMV antigen stimulation. The rearrangement joins TRBV7-8 to TRBJ2-1; either TRBD1 or TRBD2 may supply D (5 bases each). The source is a human donor in good health (CMV status not recorded). Some clones in this sample may be carry-over from other donors' samples. The DNA of the CDR3 is TGTGCCAGCAGCTTGCCCAGGGTCGGGAACAATGAGCAGTTCTTC. It specifies CASSLPRVGNNEQFF.